This TCR beta chain was recorded in a study of blood T cell repertoires in COVID-19. Across the whole study: The United States, Italy and Spain were the sources of the acute and convalescent COVID-19 samples.

The count of this clone is one. Trimming took off 2 bases at V and 2 bases at J, with 7 bases between the two ends. From germline, CDR1 is LNHDA and CDR2 SQIVND (reference sequence). The CDR3 has 14 amino acids. Generated by immunoSEQ multiplex PCR, the TCRdb table keeps only in-frame clones and is missing some. The table shows 300,000 to 400,000 clones, with around 83% occurring only once. This chain uses TRBV19 with TRBJ1-3; D might be TRBD1 (5 bases). This TCR came from a young man with active or convalescent COVID-19. The specimen was peripheral blood. CDR3 sequence (DNA): TGTGCCAGTAGTATACAGGGCCCTGGAAACACCATATATTTT. Protein sequence: CASSIQGPGNTIYF.